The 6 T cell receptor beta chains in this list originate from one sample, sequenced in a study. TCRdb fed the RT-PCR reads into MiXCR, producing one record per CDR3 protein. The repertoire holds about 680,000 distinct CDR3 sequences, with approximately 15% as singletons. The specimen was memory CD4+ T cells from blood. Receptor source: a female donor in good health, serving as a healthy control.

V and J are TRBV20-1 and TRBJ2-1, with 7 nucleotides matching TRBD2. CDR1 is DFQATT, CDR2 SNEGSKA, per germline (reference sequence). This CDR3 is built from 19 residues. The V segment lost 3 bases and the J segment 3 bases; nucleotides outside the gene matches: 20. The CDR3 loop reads CSARGGVGRPGSDYNEQFF. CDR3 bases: TGCAGTGCTAGGGGGGGAGTCGGGAGGCCGGGGAGCGACTACAATGAGCAGTTCTTC.

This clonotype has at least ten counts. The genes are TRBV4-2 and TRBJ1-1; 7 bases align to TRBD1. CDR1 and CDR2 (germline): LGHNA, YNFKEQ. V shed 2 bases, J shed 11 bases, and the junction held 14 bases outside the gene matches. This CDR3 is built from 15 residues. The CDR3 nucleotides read TGTGCCAGCAGCCAATGGGGGACTGGGACAGATCGGGCTTTCTTT. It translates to CASSQWGTGTDRAFF.

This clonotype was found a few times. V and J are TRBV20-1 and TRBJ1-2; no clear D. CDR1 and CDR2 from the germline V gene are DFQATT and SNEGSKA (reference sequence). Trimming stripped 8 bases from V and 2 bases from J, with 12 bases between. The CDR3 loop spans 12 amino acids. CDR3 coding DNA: TGCAGTACTGGTAGCAGAAACTATGGCTACACCTTC. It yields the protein CSTGSRNYGYTF.

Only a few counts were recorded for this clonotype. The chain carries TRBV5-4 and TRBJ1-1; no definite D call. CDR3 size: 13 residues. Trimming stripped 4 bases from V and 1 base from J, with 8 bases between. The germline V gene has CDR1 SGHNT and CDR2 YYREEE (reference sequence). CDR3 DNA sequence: TGTGCCAGCAGCAATCAGCAGAACACTGAAGCTTTCTTT. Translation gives CASSNQQNTEAFF.

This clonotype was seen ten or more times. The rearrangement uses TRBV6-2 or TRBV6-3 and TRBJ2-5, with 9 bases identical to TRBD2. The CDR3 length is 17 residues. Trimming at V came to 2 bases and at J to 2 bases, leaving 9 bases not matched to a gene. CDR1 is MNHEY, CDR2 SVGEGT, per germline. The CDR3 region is CASSYTGWTSAQETQYF. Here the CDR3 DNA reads TGTGCCAGCAGTTACACCGGGTGGACTAGCGCACAAGAGACCCAGTACTTC.

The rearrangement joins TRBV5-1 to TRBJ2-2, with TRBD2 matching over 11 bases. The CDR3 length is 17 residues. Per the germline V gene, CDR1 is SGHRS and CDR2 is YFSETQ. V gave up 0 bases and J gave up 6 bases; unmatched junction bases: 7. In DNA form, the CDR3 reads TGCGCCAGCAGCTTGGATGCGCTAGCGGGAGGAGCCGGGGAGCTGTTTTTT. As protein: CASSLDALAGGAGELFF.